Shown below are 24 T cell receptor beta chains from a single sample sequenced in a study of blood T cell repertoires in COVID-19. The data were produced by immunoSEQ multiplex PCR, yet TCRdb's version contains in-frame clones alone and is incomplete. The sample records approximately 290,000 clones, 90% being singletons. The specimen sequenced was PBMCs or T cells enriched from blood (not recorded which). These receptors originate from a woman in her twenties or thirties who had recovered from COVID-19.

For this clone: At one end, the junction sequence differs from germline, possibly due to a read error. The V call is TRBV6-5, the J call TRBJ2-2; TRBD2 is a possible D gene (6 bases). Germline V CDR1 and CDR2: MNHEY, SVGAGI. The CDR3 totals 15 residues. The CDR3 here is CVSRPGLAYGGELFF. Written as DNA, the CDR3 is TGTGTCAGCCGGCCGGGACTGGCTTATGGCGGGGAGCTGTTTTTT.

The rearrangement links TRBV18 to TRBJ2-1; the match to TRBD2 covers 7 bases. Trimming removed 3 bases from V and 7 bases from J; junction bases left unmatched: 6. The CDR3 consists of 14 residues. In germline, CDR1 is KGHSH, CDR2 LQKENI. The CDR3 region has the DNA TGTGCCAGCTCACCGCCGGGACTAAAGAATGAGCAGTTCTTC. As protein: CASSPPGLKNEQFF.

This clone was counted between two and nine times. The rearrangement uses TRBV6-5 and TRBJ2-7; TRBD2 matches at 11 bases. Germline trimming cut 0 bases from V and 3 bases from J; bases unmatched to any gene: 4. Germline CDR1 reads MNHEY; CDR2 reads SVGAGI. The CDR3 loop spans 16 amino acids. This CDR3 is CASSYSTSGNLYEQYF. For the CDR3, the DNA is TGTGCCAGCAGTTACTCGACTAGCGGGAACCTCTACGAGCAGTACTTC.

CDR3 coding DNA: TGTGCCAGCAGTTCCCACGGGACAGGGATCGGGGAGCTGTTTTTT. Translating it yields CASSSHGTGIGELFF. The chain uses TRBV28 and TRBJ2-2; 9 bases agree with TRBD1. CDR1 is MDHEN, CDR2 SYDVKM, per germline. Trimming cost V 4 bases and J 7 bases; bases outside gene matches: 7. The CDR3 length is 15 residues.

The gene calls are TRBV7-9 and TRBJ1-2, with a tentative D call TRBD1 (6 bases). V lost 4 bases and J lost 4, with 16 bases in between. The CDR3 runs to 15 residues. Germline assignment: CDR1 SEHNR and CDR2 FQNEAQ (reference sequence). The CDR3 DNA follows: TGTGCCAGCAGCTCATCAACAGGGCCTCCCTATGGCTACACCTTC. It translates to CASSSSTGPPYGYTF.

This clone was counted once. The same CDR3 also results from other DNA sequences found in this sample. The rearrangement uses TRBV2 and TRBJ2-7; possible D gene TRBD1, 5 bases. With 2 bases removed from V and 3 bases from J, the gap between germline ends came to 5 bases. The CDR3 is made up of 12 amino acids. The germline V gene has CDR1 SNHLY and CDR2 FYNNEI. In DNA, the CDR3 is TGTGCCAGCAGTGAACAGGGCTACGAGCAGTACTTC. Protein: CASSEQGYEQYF.

This sequence joins TRBV7-2 and TRBJ1-5, with 10 bases lining up with TRBD1. Germline CDR1 and CDR2: SGHTA and FQGNSA. The CDR3 totals 15 residues. The ends lost 4 bases at V and 7 bases at J; junction bases unmatched: 7. As DNA, the CDR3 is TGTGCCAGCAGCTCGACAGGGGGCATCGACCAGCCCCAGCATTTT. Translation gives CASSSTGGIDQPQHF.

This chain uses TRBV27 with TRBJ2-7, with D maybe TRBD2 (5 bases). Trimming removed 4 bases at V and 0 bases at J, with 7 bases between. Germline CDR1 and CDR2: MNHEY and SMNVEV (reference sequence). The CDR3 runs to 13 residues. CDR3 sequence: CASSSGYSYEQYF. The DNA of the CDR3 is TGTGCCAGCAGTTCGGGATACTCCTACGAGCAGTACTTC.

This chain links TRBV5-4 with TRBJ2-5; TRBD1 aligns across 7 bases. The germline CDR1 and CDR2 sequences are SGHNT and YYREEE (reference sequence). V dropped 3 bases and J dropped 1; count of bases not matched to a gene: 3. The CDR3 runs 14 residues. Written as DNA, the CDR3 is TGTGCCAGCAGCTCGGGACAGCCCCAAGAGACCCAGTACTTC. Amino acids: CASSSGQPQETQYF.

The chain joins TRBV6-5 to TRBJ2-2; TRBD1 might be the D (6 bases). Trimming removed 3 bases at V and 3 bases at J, with 14 bases between. Germline-derived CDR1 and CDR2 are MNHEY and SVGAGI. This CDR3 spans 16 amino acids. CDR3 region: CASSYTRQGYTGELFF. The CDR3 bases are TGTGCCAGCAGTTATACCCGCCAGGGGTACACCGGGGAGCTGTTTTTT.

Comment on this clone: This same CDR3 is encoded by further DNA sequences in the sample. V and J are TRBV6-5 and TRBJ1-4, with D uncertain. The V end lost 4 bases, the J end lost 5 bases, and 11 bases lay between the germline ends. The germline V gene has CDR1 MNHEY and CDR2 SVGAGI. CDR3 length: 14 residues. CDR3 sequence reads: CASSSIGGNEKLFF. DNA of the CDR3: TGTGCCAGCAGTTCAATAGGAGGGAATGAAAAACTGTTTTTT.

This clone was seen only once. V usage is TRBV27 and J usage is TRBJ1-5, with D maybe TRBD1 (6 bases). CDR3 size: 18 residues. V was pared by 5 bases and J by 4 bases, with 24 bases between. Germline V gives CDR1 MNHEY, CDR2 SMNVEV (reference sequence). CDR3 sequence reads: CASSTSTRGLGENQPQHF. DNA for the CDR3: TGTGCCAGCAGTACCTCTACCAGGGGCTTGGGGGAGAATCAGCCCCAGCATTTT.

The J gene is TRBJ1-4, the V gene TRBV5-1; D is uncertain. Trimming shortened V by 2 bases and J by 2 bases, and 10 bases separated the two germline ends. CDR1 and CDR2 from the germline V gene are SGHRS and YFSETQ. This CDR3 region has 15 residues. The CDR3 here is CASSFLSHTNEKLFF. CDR3 nucleotide sequence: TGCGCCAGCAGCTTCCTGAGCCACACTAATGAAAAACTGTTTTTT.

This chain joins TRBV6-5 and TRBJ1-4; unclear D gene. This CDR3 is 13 amino acids long. V lost 6 bases to trimming and J lost 4 bases, with 9 bases between them. Germline values: CDR1 MNHEY, CDR2 SVGAGI. Written as DNA, the CDR3 is TGTGCCAGCAGGGCAGAGGTTAATGAAAAACTGTTTTTT. Translation: CASRAEVNEKLFF.

The chain recombines TRBV9 with TRBJ1-6; no clear D. Germline CDR1 is SGDLS and CDR2 is YYNGEE. The CDR3 consists of 15 residues. Trimming removed 0 bases at V and 8 bases at J, with 12 bases between. Here the CDR3 DNA reads TGTGCCAGCAGCGTAGGGGGAGGGCCAGATTCACCCCTCCACTTT. Encoded protein: CASSVGGGPDSPLHF.

The chain recombines TRBV28 with TRBJ1-5; 11 nucleotides match TRBD1. The CDR3 loop spans 16 amino acids. Germline trimming cut 6 bases from V and 4 bases from J; bases unmatched to any gene: 8. Germline CDR1 and CDR2: MDHEN and SYDVKM. CDR3 sequence: CASRPGDRGMNQPQHF. CDR3 bases: TGTGCCAGCAGGCCGGGGGACAGGGGGATGAATCAGCCCCAGCATTTT.

The V call is TRBV5-1, the J call TRBJ1-1; weak D call: TRBD1 (5 bases). The V end lost 5 bases, the J end lost 2 bases, and 13 bases lay between the germline ends. This CDR3 spans 14 amino acids. Germline assignment: CDR1 SGHRS and CDR2 YFSETQ. DNA of the CDR3: TGCGCCAGCAGGGGCGGGGGAATTAACACTGAAGCTTTCTTT. This gives the protein CASRGGGINTEAFF.

The chain couples TRBV11-2 to TRBJ2-5; 9 bases line up with TRBD1. V shed 3 bases, J shed 4 bases, and the junction held 6 bases outside the gene matches. The CDR3 sequence is 15 residues long. Per the germline V gene, CDR1 is SGHAT and CDR2 is FQNNGV. The CDR3 sequence: CASSLGQGIIETQYF. DNA of the CDR3: TGTGCCAGCAGCTTGGGACAGGGTATTATAGAGACCCAGTACTTC.

There are a few counts of this clone. The V call is TRBV21-1, the J call TRBJ1-2. TRBV21-1 is given as a pseudogene. The CDR3 totals 12 residues. The CDR3 sequence is CASSKESYGYTF. In DNA form, the CDR3 reads TGTGCCAGCAGCAAAGAGAGTTATGGCTACACCTTC.

The chain has TRBV7-9 and TRBJ2-4, with TRBD1 matching over 8 bases. Looked up from germline, CDR1 is SEHNR and CDR2 is FQNEAQ (reference sequence). The CDR3 extends over 14 amino acids. The ends lost 1 base at V and 6 bases at J; junction bases unmatched: 2. This CDR3 reads CASSLVQGANIQYF. CDR3 DNA: TGTGCCAGCAGCTTAGTTCAGGGGGCAAACATTCAGTACTTC.

The genes are TRBV5-6 and TRBJ2-7; 10 bases line up with TRBD1. J lost 3 bases, V lost 3 bases, and 0 bases had no gene match. The CDR3 consists of 13 residues. Looked up from germline, CDR1 is SGHDT and CDR2 is YYEEEE. CDR3 sequence: CASSWDRGYEQYF. The CDR3 nucleotides read TGTGCCAGCAGCTGGGACAGGGGCTACGAGCAGTACTTC. The full variable domain, its missing parts supplied by reference TRBV5-6 and TRBJ2-7, is DAGVTQSPTHLIKTRGQQVTLRCSPKSGHDTVSWYQQALGQGPQFIFQYYEEEERQRGNFPDRFSGHQFPNYSSELNVNALLLGDSALYLCASSWDRGYEQYFGPGTRLTVT.

This clone occurred a few times. This rearrangement joins TRBV4-1 to TRBJ2-7, with D uncertain. Trimming removed 2 bases from V and 0 bases from J, with 14 bases in between. This CDR3 comprises 16 residues. Per the germline V gene, CDR1 is MGHRA and CDR2 is YSYEKL. As DNA, the CDR3 is TGCGCCAGCAGCCAAAGAGGTGGTCAGAGCTCCTACGAGCAGTACTTC. This encodes CASSQRGGQSSYEQYF.

The chain carries TRBV3-1 (or the pseudogene TRBV3-2) and TRBJ1-2; the D gene is possibly TRBD1 (6 bases). Trimming stripped 0 bases from V and 5 bases from J, with 13 bases between. Per the germline V gene, CDR1 is LGHDT and CDR2 is YNNKEL (reference sequence). CDR3 length: 15 amino acids. CDR3 loop: CASSQENNREYGYTF. The CDR3 DNA is TGTGCCAGCAGCCAAGAAAATAACAGGGAATATGGCTACACCTTC.

The V and J genes are TRBV12-3 or TRBV12-4 and TRBJ2-5; 10 bases are a match to TRBD1. The V gene end was trimmed by 6 bases and the J gene end by 5 bases; junction bases not matched to a gene: 3. This CDR3 region has 13 residues. DNA of the CDR3: TGTGCCAGCAGCCTGGGACAGGGGGAGACCCAGTACTTC. It is translated as CASSLGQGETQYF.